One and the same sample provided the 3 T cell receptor beta chains below, sequenced in a study of stem cell transplantation in POMP-related autoinflammatory disease. Sequencing used immunoSEQ multiplex PCR; TCRdb keeps in-frame clones, though not all of them. The sample has over 60,000 clones; approximately 91% are singletons. The input for sequencing was CD4+ T cells from PBMCs, taken after stem cell transplantation. These receptors were obtained from a human patient with POMP-related autoinflammation and immune dysregulation (PRAID). Certain T cells may be donor cells from the graft.

The genes are TRBV4-1 and TRBJ1-4; D is perhaps TRBD1 (6 bases). Germline CDR1 MGHRA, CDR2 YSYEKL. Trimming removed 4 bases at V and 12 bases at J, with 21 bases between. This CDR3 region has 15 residues. CDR3 DNA: TGCGCCAGCAGCCCCGGGCCGGGACAACGCCGGCAACTGTTTTTT. Translating it yields CASSPGPGQRRQLFF.

This chain uses TRBV6-5 with TRBJ1-6, with a weak D call TRBD1 (6 bases). The CDR3 is made up of 13 amino acids. Deletions cut 7 bases from V and 9 bases from J, with 13 bases between. The germline gives CDR1 MNHEY, CDR2 SVGAGI. CDR3 amino acids: CASITGLGSPLHF. CDR3 DNA: TGTGCCAGCATTACAGGGCTAGGTTCACCCCTCCACTTT.

The V gene is TRBV9, the J gene TRBJ2-3, with 7 bases aligning to TRBD1. The junction had 10 bases not matched to a gene; V was cut back by 6 bases and J by 3 bases. CDR3 size: 15 residues. Germline CDR1 and CDR2: SGDLS and YYNGEE. Here the CDR3 DNA reads TGTGCCAGCACCACTACAGGGGAGAGGACAGATACGCAGTATTTT. This gives the protein CASTTTGERTDTQYF.